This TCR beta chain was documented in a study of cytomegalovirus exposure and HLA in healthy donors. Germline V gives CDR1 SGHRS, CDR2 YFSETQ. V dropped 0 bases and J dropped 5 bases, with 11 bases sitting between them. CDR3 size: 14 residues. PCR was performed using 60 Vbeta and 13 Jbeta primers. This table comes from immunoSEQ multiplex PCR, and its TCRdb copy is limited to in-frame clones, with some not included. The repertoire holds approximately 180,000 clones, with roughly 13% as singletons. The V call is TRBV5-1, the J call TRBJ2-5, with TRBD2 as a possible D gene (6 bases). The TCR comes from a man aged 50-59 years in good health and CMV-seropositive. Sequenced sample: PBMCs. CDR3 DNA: TGCGCCAGCAGCTTGGTGGGGGGAAGGGAGACCCAGTACTTC. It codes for CASSLVGGRETQYF.